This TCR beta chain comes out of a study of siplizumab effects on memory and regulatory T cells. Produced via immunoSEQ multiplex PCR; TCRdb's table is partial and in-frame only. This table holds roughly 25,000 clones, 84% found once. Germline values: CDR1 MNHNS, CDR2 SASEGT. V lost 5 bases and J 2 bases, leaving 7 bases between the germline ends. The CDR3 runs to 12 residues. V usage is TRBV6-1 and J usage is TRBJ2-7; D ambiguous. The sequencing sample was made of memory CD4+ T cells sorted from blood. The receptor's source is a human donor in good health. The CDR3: CASSIRPYEQYF. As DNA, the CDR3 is TGTGCCAGCAGTATTAGACCCTACGAGCAGTACTTC.